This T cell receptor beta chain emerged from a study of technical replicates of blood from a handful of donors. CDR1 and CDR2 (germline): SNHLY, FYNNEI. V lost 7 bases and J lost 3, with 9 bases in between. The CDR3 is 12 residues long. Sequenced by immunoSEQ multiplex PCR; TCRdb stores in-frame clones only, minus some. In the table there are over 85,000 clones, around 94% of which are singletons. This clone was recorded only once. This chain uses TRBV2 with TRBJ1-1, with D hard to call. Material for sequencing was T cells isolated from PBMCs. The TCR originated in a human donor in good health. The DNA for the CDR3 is TGTGCCAGCATACGGGAGGACACTGAAGCTTTCTTT. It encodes CASIREDTEAFF.